These 26 T cell receptor beta chains share one sample of origin, sequenced in a study of identical twins. TCRdb re-called the 5' RACE reads with MiXCR, one entry per CDR3 protein. Among 1.5 million to 2 million distinct CDR3 sequences listed, around 33% were seen once. The sequencing sample was made of cord blood. The receptors come from a newborn girl in good health.

The rearrangement links TRBV6-1 to TRBJ2-3; TRBD2 matches 9 bases. This CDR3 is built from 19 residues. The V gene end was trimmed by 5 bases and the J gene end by 2 bases; junction bases not matched to a gene: 17. Germline V gene data show CDR1 as MNHNS and CDR2 as SASEGT. Written as DNA, the CDR3 is TGTGCCAGCAGTCATCCCCACCCGATAGCGGGGGAAAACACAGATACGCAGTATTTT. Translation: CASSHPHPIAGENTDTQYF.

The V call is TRBV7-6, the J call TRBJ1-2, with D uncertain. The CDR3 sequence is 13 residues long. CDR1 and CDR2 from the germline V gene are SGHVS and FNYEAQ. The ends were cut back, 1 base at V and 6 bases at J, with 9 bases in the middle. The CDR3 spells CASSLVGVDGYTF. For the CDR3, the DNA is TGTGCCAGCAGCTTAGTCGGGGTGGATGGCTACACCTTC.

The rearrangement uses TRBV6-6 and TRBJ1-1, with D unclear. Trimming shortened V by 8 bases and J by 1 base, and 11 bases separated the two germline ends. This CDR3 contains 13 residues. Germline CDR1 and CDR2: MNHNY and SVGAGI (reference sequence). CDR3 amino acids: CASAPRGNTEAFF. The CDR3 coding sequence is TGTGCCAGCGCACCCCGGGGGAACACTGAAGCTTTCTTT.

The V gene is TRBV3-1, the J gene TRBJ1-5; D is perhaps TRBD1 (5 bases). The CDR3 spans 15 residues. In germline, CDR1 is LGHDT, CDR2 YNNKEL (reference sequence). V was clipped by 5 bases and J by 4 bases, with 15 bases between them. CDR3 coding DNA: TGTGCCAGCAGCAGGTCAGGGAGGAGAAATCAGCCCCAGCATTTT. It specifies CASSRSGRRNQPQHF.

The chain has TRBV5-1 and TRBJ2-1; maybe TRBD1 (5 bases). Germline V gives CDR1 SGHRS, CDR2 YFSETQ. The CDR3 extends over 14 amino acids. The V end was cut by 0 bases, the J end by 6 bases, with 10 bases between. CDR3 in amino acids: CASSLGTFSNEQFF. Here the CDR3 DNA reads TGCGCCAGCAGCTTGGGGACATTTTCCAATGAGCAGTTCTTC.

The rearrangement links TRBV12-3 or TRBV12-4 to TRBJ2-7; TRBD2 is a possible D gene (6 bases). The CDR3 is 14 residues long. Trimming left V 6 bases short and J 2 bases short, with 14 bases between. CDR3 nucleotide sequence: TGTGCCAGCAGACCGGGACGGACTACCTACGAGCAGTACTTC. The encoded protein is CASRPGRTTYEQYF.

This clonotype has a single count. The V gene is TRBV27, the J gene TRBJ2-7; perhaps D is TRBD1 or TRBD2 (5 bases each). Trimming shortened V by 1 base and J by 7 bases, and 20 bases separated the two germline ends. This CDR3 has 16 amino acids. Germline assignment: CDR1 MNHEY and CDR2 SMNVEV (reference sequence). The CDR3 DNA reads as TGTGCCAGCAGTTTATTCGTTCCGGGACCCGACAATGAGCAGTACTTC. Translating it yields CASSLFVPGPDNEQYF.

The chain couples TRBV30 to TRBJ1-2; D might be TRBD1 (5 bases). This CDR3 contains 12 residues. Trimming removed 1 base from V and 5 bases from J, with 8 bases in between. The germline V gene encodes CDR1 GTSNPN and CDR2 SVGIG (reference sequence). This CDR3 reads CAWSAEGYGYTF. DNA for the CDR3: TGTGCCTGGAGTGCGGAGGGGTATGGCTACACCTTC.

The chain joins TRBV4-1 to TRBJ2-1; 9 positions match TRBD2. The CDR3 is made up of 16 amino acids. V shed 2 bases, J shed 3 bases, and the junction held 5 bases outside the gene matches. In germline, CDR1 is MGHRA, CDR2 YSYEKL. The CDR3 bases are TGCGCCAGCAGCCAACGGGGAGCGGGAGGCTACAATGAGCAGTTCTTC. Translating gives CASSQRGAGGYNEQFF.

The chain joins TRBV10-3 to TRBJ2-5; D gene uncertain. This CDR3 contains 14 residues. Trimming cost V 0 bases and J 5 bases, with 10 bases left between them. Per the germline V gene, CDR1 is ENHRY and CDR2 is SYGVKD. The chain's CDR3 is CAISESGLRETQYF. The CDR3 DNA reads as TGTGCCATCAGTGAGTCGGGTCTTAGGGAGACCCAGTACTTC.

The table lists this clonotype with many counts. The V call is TRBV10-3, the J call TRBJ2-3; 10 bases line up with TRBD2. Trimming removed 6 bases from V and 8 bases from J; junction bases left unmatched: 14. Germline V lookup: CDR1 ENHRY, CDR2 SYGVKD. The CDR3 is made up of 16 amino acids. The CDR3 DNA follows: TGTGCCATCAGCAGTACTAGCGGGATTGCGCCTTTTACGCAGTATTTT. This gives the protein CAISSTSGIAPFTQYF.

The chain has TRBV12-3 or TRBV12-4 and TRBJ1-5, with D unresolved. There are 13 residues in the CDR3. V lost 3 bases and J 3 bases, leaving 6 bases between the germline ends. CDR3 residues: CASSFSDNQPQHF. In DNA, the CDR3 is TGTGCCAGCAGTTTCAGCGACAATCAGCCCCAGCATTTT.

V gene TRBV6-1 combines with J gene TRBJ2-7, with D perhaps TRBD2 (6 bases). The V end was cut by 4 bases, the J end by 2 bases, with 18 bases between. Looked up from germline, CDR1 is MNHNS and CDR2 is SASEGT. This CDR3 is 16 amino acids long. CDR3 nucleotides: TGTGCCAGCAGTGGAGAGCCGGGACTCATAACCTACGAGCAGTACTTC. This sequence encodes CASSGEPGLITYEQYF.

This clonotype showed up just once. The J gene is TRBJ2-5, the V gene TRBV29-1; 11 positions match TRBD2. With 3 bases clipped from V and 11 bases from J, the junction kept 8 bases outside the gene matches. CDR1 and CDR2 (germline): SQVTM, ANQGSEA. The CDR3 consists of 13 residues. The CDR3 DNA is TGCAGCGTTGATATAGCGGGAGGGCTGGGGCAGTACTTC. Its translation: CSVDIAGGLGQYF.

This clonotype occurred many times. The V gene is TRBV12-3 or TRBV12-4, the J gene TRBJ1-1, with D tentatively TRBD1 (6 bases). This CDR3 has 14 amino acids. V lost 2 bases, J lost 2 bases, and 9 bases lay in between. This CDR3 reads CASSLRTANTEAFF. CDR3 nucleotides: TGTGCCAGCAGTTTAAGGACAGCCAACACTGAAGCTTTCTTT.

The genes are TRBV20-1 and TRBJ2-1, with a possible D match to TRBD2 (5 bases). V shed 0 bases and J shed 0 bases, with 12 bases lying between them. Germline CDR1 DFQATT, CDR2 SNEGSKA (reference sequence). This CDR3 contains 16 residues. Written as DNA, the CDR3 is TGCAGTGCTAGAGACCGGGGTCGGAGCTCCTACAATGAGCAGTTCTTC. Translating it yields CSARDRGRSSYNEQFF.

As for this clonotype: At one of its ends the junction is not consistent with the germline gene, which may arise from a read error. The V call is TRBV4-2, the J call TRBJ2-1; D ambiguous. Germline CDR1 LGHNA, CDR2 YNFKEQ. This CDR3 contains 13 residues. The chain's CDR3 is CVSRPSSYNEQFF. CDR3 nucleotides: TGTGTCAGCAGACCTAGCTCCTACAATGAGCAGTTCTTC.

This clonotype was seen a few times. The gene calls are TRBV5-1 and TRBJ2-3, with D possibly matching TRBD2 (5 bases). This CDR3 has 15 amino acids. Germline V gene lookup returns CDR1 SGHRS and CDR2 YFSETQ. Trimming took off 0 bases at V and 5 bases at J, with 13 bases between the two ends. The CDR3 sequence: CASSLAGRGGDTQYF. In DNA, the CDR3 is TGCGCCAGCAGCTTGGCGGGGAGAGGCGGAGATACGCAGTATTTT. The entire variable domain, with the rest obtained from reference TRBV5-1 and TRBJ2-3, is as follows: KAGVTQTPRYLIKTRGQQVTLSCSPISGHRSVSWYQQTPGQGLQFLFEYFSETQRNKGNFPGRFSGRQFSNSRSEMNVSTLELGDSALYLCASSLAGRGGDTQYFGPGTRLTVL.

The chain carries TRBV11-2 and TRBJ2-2; D is possibly TRBD2 (5 bases). The CDR3 length is 15 residues. Germline loops: CDR1 SGHAT, CDR2 FQNNGV. Deletions cut 1 base from V and 4 bases from J, with 10 bases between. The DNA of the CDR3 is TGTGCCAGCAGCTTAGTGTCTAGCAGCACCGGGGAGCTGTTTTTT. Protein: CASSLVSSSTGELFF.

The J gene is TRBJ2-2, the V gene TRBV27; 7 bases map to TRBD1. The germline V gene encodes CDR1 MNHEY and CDR2 SMNVEV (reference sequence). Trimming cost V 4 bases and J 0 bases; bases outside gene matches: 5. The CDR3 runs to 16 residues. CDR3 sequence: CASSSRTGANTGELFF. CDR3 DNA sequence: TGTGCCAGCAGTTCGCGGACAGGTGCGAACACCGGGGAGCTGTTTTTT.

In its sample, this clonotype was seen a few times. The chain is built from TRBV4-1 and TRBJ1-4; tentatively, D is TRBD1 (5 bases). V was pared by 2 bases and J by 4 bases, with 17 bases between. The CDR3 extends over 17 amino acids. In germline, CDR1 is MGHRA, CDR2 YSYEKL. CDR3 in amino acids: CASSQQRGGLGNEKLFF. In DNA, the CDR3 is TGCGCCAGCAGCCAACAACGTGGGGGACTAGGTAATGAAAAACTGTTTTTT.

The chain links TRBV25-1 to TRBJ1-1; 8 nucleotides agree with TRBD1. J was trimmed by 6 bases and V by 5 bases; bases with no gene match: 11. The CDR3 has 15 residues. Germline CDR1 MGHDK, CDR2 SYGVNS. The CDR3 loop is CASSHHRTGKAEAFF. In DNA form, the CDR3 reads TGTGCCAGCAGTCACCATAGGACAGGGAAGGCTGAAGCTTTCTTT.

This clonotype has a handful of counts. J is TRBJ1-5 and V is TRBV6-2 or TRBV6-3, with 12 bases fitting TRBD1. This CDR3 region has 18 residues. Germline CDR1 reads MNHEY; CDR2 reads SVGEGT. V trimming: 6 bases; J trimming: 0 bases; junction bases outside the gene matches: 9. In nucleotides, the CDR3 is TGTGCCAGCAGCCAGGGACAGGGGGCAATTGTTAGCAATCAGCCCCAGCATTTT. This codes for CASSQGQGAIVSNQPQHF.

V and J are TRBV20-1 and TRBJ2-1; D remains unclear. CDR3 size: 12 residues. Between the trimmed V and J ends, which lost 3 bases and 5 bases, there was a span of 8 bases. CDR1 and CDR2 (germline): DFQATT, SNEGSKA (reference sequence). As DNA, the CDR3 is TGCAGTGCTAGGTCGACAAACAATGAGCAGTTCTTC. Its translation: CSARSTNNEQFF.

The V call is TRBV3-1, the J call TRBJ2-5, with 7 bases aligning to TRBD2. Germline values: CDR1 LGHDT, CDR2 YNNKEL (reference sequence). The CDR3 spans 17 residues. Losses at the gene ends were 1 base for V and 11 bases for J; bases not matched to a gene: 19. CDR3 protein: CASSQGPVTSWGNEQYF. As DNA, the CDR3 is TGTGCCAGCAGCCAAGGTCCAGTGACTAGCTGGGGCAATGAGCAGTACTTC.

The V call is TRBV20-1, the J call TRBJ1-1; perhaps TRBD1 as D (5 bases). CDR3 length: 15 residues. Germline CDR1 is DFQATT and CDR2 is SNEGSKA (reference sequence). V lost 3 bases to trimming and J lost 0 bases, with 14 bases between them. CDR3 sequence: CSASRGGPLNTEAFF. CDR3 DNA sequence: TGCAGTGCTAGTAGGGGTGGGCCTCTGAACACTGAAGCTTTCTTT.